A single sample gave rise to the 18 T cell receptor beta chains below, sequenced in a study of T-cell memory formation after mild COVID-19 (dated by TCRdb to the early 2020s). The library was produced with 5' RACE. Sequenced on an Illumina NovaSeq 6000. In-frame beta chains were kept once TCRdb had trimmed the public reads at Q25 with fastp and called clones with MiXCR. Under each unique CDR3 protein, matching rows form one entry showing the most common genes and DNA. The table for this sample lists 150,000 to 200,000 distinct CDR3 sequences; roughly 28% of them were counted only once. The ten largest clonotypes hold around 11% of the sample. The source material was PBMCs or a T cell subset sorted from them (not recorded which). The receptors derive from an adult woman who had mild COVID-19 (a few samples of this study predate the infection). The sample titles of this study are shuffled in the database, so cell type and time point are left out; the donor was told from shared clones.

The chain carries TRBV3-1 and TRBJ1-2, with 8 bases aligning to TRBD1. The CDR3 is made up of 15 amino acids. From germline, CDR1 is LGHDT and CDR2 YNNKEL (reference sequence). V lost 0 bases to trimming and J lost 6 bases; unmatched junction nucleotides: 6. CDR3 protein: CASSQDRGQMHGYTF. CDR3 coding DNA: TGTGCCAGCAGCCAAGACAGGGGGCAAATGCATGGCTACACCTTC.

The chain joins TRBV29-1 to TRBJ1-2; D uncertain. Per germline, CDR1 SQVTM and CDR2 ANQGSEA. This CDR3 has 12 amino acids. Between the trimmed V and J ends, which lost 6 bases and 8 bases, there was a span of 16 bases. CDR3 sequence (DNA): TGCAGCGTCCTGAGTTCCCGTTCGGGCTACACCTTC. Amino acids: CSVLSSRSGYTF.

V is TRBV6-5 and J is TRBJ1-6; D call uncertain. Trimming pared 2 bases from V and 9 bases from J, leaving 5 bases between. The CDR3 totals 12 residues. Per the germline V gene, CDR1 is MNHEY and CDR2 is SVGAGI. The CDR3 here is CASSYRLSPLHF. DNA for the CDR3: TGTGCCAGCAGTTACAGACTTTCACCCCTCCACTTT.

This clonotype was seen more than once but under ten times. The chain recombines TRBV2 with TRBJ2-3; D not resolved. This CDR3 is built from 13 residues. V was shortened by 4 bases and J by 6 bases, with 11 bases between the two germline ends. Germline assignment: CDR1 SNHLY and CDR2 FYNNEI. CDR3 sequence: CASSVPTLDTQYF. The CDR3 DNA is TGTGCCAGCAGTGTCCCCACTTTGGATACGCAGTATTTT.

The chain uses TRBV29-1 and TRBJ2-5; 10 bases line up with TRBD1. CDR1 is SQVTM and CDR2 is ANQGSEA in the germline V gene. The CDR3 covers 13 residues. Trimming took 7 bases from V and 4 from J; bases not matched to a gene: 6. The CDR3 sequence: CSGVGQGLETQYF. The CDR3, as DNA: TGCAGCGGGGTGGGACAGGGGCTAGAGACCCAGTACTTC.

The V gene is TRBV10-3, the J gene TRBJ2-5; either TRBD1 or TRBD2 may fit D (6 bases each). CDR3 size: 14 residues. CDR1 ENHRY and CDR2 SYGVKD come from the germline V gene. V lost 3 bases, J lost 4 bases, and 12 bases lay in between. CDR3 sequence reads: CAISEGGRRETQYF. Here the CDR3 DNA reads TGTGCCATCAGTGAAGGGGGGCGGAGAGAGACCCAGTACTTC.

This chain connects TRBV4-1 to TRBJ1-1; 7 bases align to TRBD1. The junction had 10 bases not matched to a gene; V was cut back by 5 bases and J by 1 base. Germline V gene lookup returns CDR1 MGHRA and CDR2 YSYEKL. This CDR3 has 16 amino acids. The CDR3 DNA reads TGCGCCAGCAGCACCCGGACGGGACAGTGGAACACTGAAGCTTTCTTT. It is translated as CASSTRTGQWNTEAFF.

This chain links TRBV9 with TRBJ2-7, with 8 bases identical to TRBD1. Germline values: CDR1 SGDLS, CDR2 YYNGEE. V gave up 3 bases and J gave up 6 bases; unmatched junction bases: 5. This CDR3 spans 13 amino acids. The CDR3 here is CASSGQGAFEQYF. The CDR3 DNA follows: TGTGCCAGCAGCGGTCAGGGGGCCTTCGAGCAGTACTTC.

To note about this clonotype: At one end, the junction sequence differs from germline, possibly due to a read error. The chain couples TRBV7-2 to TRBJ1-1; D is uncertain. The germline V gene has CDR1 SGHTA and CDR2 FQGNSA. This CDR3 contains 15 residues. The CDR3 DNA is TGTGCCAGCAGCATAGCGGGAGGTTTGGGCACTGAAGCTTTCTTT. Protein sequence: CASSIAGGLGTEAFF.

This clonotype was picked up a small number of times. CDR3 bases: TGTGCCAGCAGTTACTCTACAGGGAACAATCAGCCCCAGCATTTT. Translating gives CASSYSTGNNQPQHF. The rearrangement uses TRBV6-5 and TRBJ1-5; weak D call: TRBD1 (6 bases). CDR3 length: 15 amino acids. Per germline, CDR1 MNHEY and CDR2 SVGAGI. V lost 0 bases and J 3 bases, leaving 9 bases between the germline ends.

Only a few counts were recorded for this clonotype. The CDR3 coding sequence is TGTGCCAGCAGCTTAGCCCATTCACTAGCGGGGGCCTACAATGAGCAGTTCTTC. The encoded protein is CASSLAHSLAGAYNEQFF. This chain uses TRBV7-9 with TRBJ2-1; 11 bases fit TRBD2. The CDR3 spans 18 residues. In germline, CDR1 is SEHNR, CDR2 FQNEAQ (reference sequence). Losses at the gene ends were 0 bases for V and 2 bases for J; bases not matched to a gene: 6.

This clonotype has just a few counts. A junction end diverges from the germline sequence, so it may reflect a read error. The chain recombines TRBV12-3 or TRBV12-4 with TRBJ2-3; TRBD2 matches at 7 bases. The CDR3 contains 15 residues. CDR3 DNA sequence: TGTGCCAGCAGTCTAGCTAGCGGCCGCACAGATACGCAGTATTTT. It specifies CASSLASGRTDTQYF.

This clonotype was picked up a small number of times. V is TRBV5-4 and J is TRBJ2-5, with 11 nucleotides matching TRBD2. CDR1 SGHNT and CDR2 YYREEE come from the germline V gene (reference sequence). This CDR3 spans 17 amino acids. V dropped 4 bases and J dropped 4; count of bases not matched to a gene: 12. This CDR3 is CASSPRRSGRAGETQYF. CDR3 DNA: TGTGCCAGCAGCCCCCGTCGTAGCGGGAGGGCCGGAGAGACCCAGTACTTC.

This clonotype has at least ten counts. V is TRBV5-1 and J is TRBJ2-5; 7 bases are a match to TRBD1. Germline V CDR1 and CDR2: SGHRS, YFSETQ. Trimming at V came to 1 base and at J to 0 bases, leaving 3 bases not matched to a gene. This CDR3 comprises 15 residues. CDR3 in amino acids: CASSLQGVNQETQYF. CDR3 coding DNA: TGCGCCAGCAGCTTGCAGGGGGTCAACCAAGAGACCCAGTACTTC.

The V gene is TRBV30, the J gene TRBJ2-7; TRBD1 agrees at 9 bases. The CDR3 spans 14 residues. J lost 6 bases, V lost 0 bases, and 6 bases had no gene match. CDR1 is GTSNPN, CDR2 SVGIG, per germline (reference sequence). The CDR3 nucleotides read TGTGCCTGGAGTGTAGGGACAGGGTCCGGCGAGCAGTACTTC. Protein: CAWSVGTGSGEQYF.

The CDR3 here is CASSPGGTLNSPLHF. CDR3 DNA sequence: TGTGCCAGCTCGCCTGGGGGGACCTTAAATTCACCCCTCCACTTT. V is TRBV18 and J is TRBJ1-6, with a weak D call TRBD1 (5 bases). Germline V gene data show CDR1 as KGHSH and CDR2 as LQKENI. Trimming left V 6 bases short and J 7 bases short, with 16 bases between. The CDR3 is 15 residues long.

The DNA of the CDR3 is TGTGCCAGCAGTTTGGAGGCAGGGGCACCTGGAAACACCATATATTTT. Translating gives CASSLEAGAPGNTIYF. The gene calls are TRBV12-3 or TRBV12-4 and TRBJ1-3; tentatively, D is TRBD1 (6 bases). The V end was cut by 3 bases, the J end by 2 bases, with 14 bases between. This CDR3 contains 16 residues.

CDR3 in DNA: TGTGCCACCAGTGATTACAGCGGGGGGAACACAGATACGCAGTATTTT. Encoded protein: CATSDYSGGNTDTQYF. The chain recombines TRBV24-1 with TRBJ2-3; 9 nucleotides align to TRBD2. Germline loops: CDR1 KGHDR, CDR2 SFDVKD. The CDR3 consists of 16 residues. Losses at the gene ends were 2 bases for V and 2 bases for J; bases not matched to a gene: 4.